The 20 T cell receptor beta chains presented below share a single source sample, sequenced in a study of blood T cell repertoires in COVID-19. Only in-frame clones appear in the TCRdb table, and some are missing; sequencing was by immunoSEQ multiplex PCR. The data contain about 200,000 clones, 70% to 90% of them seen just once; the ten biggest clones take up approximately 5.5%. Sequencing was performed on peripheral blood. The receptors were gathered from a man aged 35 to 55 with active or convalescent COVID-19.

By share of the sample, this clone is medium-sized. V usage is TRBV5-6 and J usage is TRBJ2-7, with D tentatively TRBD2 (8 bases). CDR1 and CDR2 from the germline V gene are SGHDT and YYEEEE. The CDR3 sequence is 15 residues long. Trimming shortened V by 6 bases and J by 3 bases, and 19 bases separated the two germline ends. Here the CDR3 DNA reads TGTGCCAGCATCGCGGGGGGAAGGGGGCACTACGAGCAGTACTTC. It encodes CASIAGGRGHYEQYF.

In DNA, the CDR3 is TGTGCCAGTAGTGTCCCCGGGACAGGGAGCCGCTACACCTTC. Translated: CASSVPGTGSRYTF. The chain links TRBV19 to TRBJ1-2, with 9 bases lining up with TRBD1. This CDR3 comprises 14 residues. V dropped 5 bases and J dropped 9; count of bases not matched to a gene: 10. Germline loops: CDR1 LNHDA, CDR2 SQIVND (reference sequence). Full variable domain (remainder filled in from reference TRBV19 and TRBJ1-2): DGGITQSPKYLFRKEGQNVTLSCEQNLNHDAMYWYRQDPGQGLRLIYYSQIVNDFQKGDIAEGYSVSREKKESFPLTVTSAQKNPTAFYLCASSVPGTGSRYTFGSGTRLTVV.

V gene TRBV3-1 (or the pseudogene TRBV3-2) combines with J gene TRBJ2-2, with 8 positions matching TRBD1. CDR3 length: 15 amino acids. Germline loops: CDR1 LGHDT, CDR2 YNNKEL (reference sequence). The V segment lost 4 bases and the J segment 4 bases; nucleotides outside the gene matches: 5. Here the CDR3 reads CASSPGGSGTGELFF. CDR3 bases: TGTGCCAGCAGCCCAGGGGGCTCGGGCACCGGGGAGCTGTTTTTT.

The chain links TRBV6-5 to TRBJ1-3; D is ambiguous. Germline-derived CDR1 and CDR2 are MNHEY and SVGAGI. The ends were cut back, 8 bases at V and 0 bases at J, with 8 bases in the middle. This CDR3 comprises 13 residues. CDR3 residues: CASRHHSGNTIYF. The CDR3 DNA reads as TGTGCCAGCCGACATCACTCTGGAAACACCATATATTTT.

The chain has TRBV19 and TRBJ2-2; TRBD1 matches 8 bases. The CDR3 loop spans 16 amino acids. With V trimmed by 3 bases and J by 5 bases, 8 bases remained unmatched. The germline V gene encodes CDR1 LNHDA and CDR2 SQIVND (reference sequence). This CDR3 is CASSIRTGPETGELFF. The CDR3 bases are TGTGCCAGTAGTATTCGGACAGGGCCAGAAACCGGGGAGCTGTTTTTT.

The CDR3 is CASSFLAGGASYEQYF. The CDR3, as DNA: TGTGCCAGCAGTTTTCTAGCGGGAGGTGCCTCCTACGAGCAGTACTTC. The chain uses TRBV28 and TRBJ2-7; 11 bases line up with TRBD2. CDR1 and CDR2 (germline): MDHEN, SYDVKM. J was trimmed by 0 bases and V by 3 bases; bases with no gene match: 4. The CDR3 spans 16 residues.

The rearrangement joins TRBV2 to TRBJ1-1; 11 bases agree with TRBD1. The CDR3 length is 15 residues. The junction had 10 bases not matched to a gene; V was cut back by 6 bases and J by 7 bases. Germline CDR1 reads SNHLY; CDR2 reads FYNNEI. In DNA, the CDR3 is TGTGCCAGCAGGAACCAAGGACAGGGGGCGAGTGAAGCTTTCTTT. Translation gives CASRNQGQGASEAFF.

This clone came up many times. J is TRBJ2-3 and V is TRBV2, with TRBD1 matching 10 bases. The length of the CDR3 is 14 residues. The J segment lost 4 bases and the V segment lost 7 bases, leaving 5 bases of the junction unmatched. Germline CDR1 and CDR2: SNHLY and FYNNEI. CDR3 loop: CASKGTGAPDTQYF. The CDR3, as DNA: TGTGCCAGCAAAGGGACAGGGGCCCCAGATACGCAGTATTTT.

CDR3 sequence: CASSYEAAITSGNTIYF. The CDR3 nucleotides read TGTGCCAGCAGTTACGAGGCAGCCATTACTTCTGGAAACACCATATATTTT. V usage is TRBV6-2 or TRBV6-3 and J usage is TRBJ1-3; D ambiguous. The V gene's germline CDR1 is MNHEY and CDR2 SVGEGT. The CDR3 consists of 17 residues. Trimming pared 2 bases from V and 1 base from J, leaving 15 bases between.

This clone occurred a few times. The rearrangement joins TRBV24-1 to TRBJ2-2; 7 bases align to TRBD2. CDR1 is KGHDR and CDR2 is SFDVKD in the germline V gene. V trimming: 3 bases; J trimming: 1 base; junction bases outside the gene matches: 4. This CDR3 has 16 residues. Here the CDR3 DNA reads TGTGCCACCAGTGATGCCGGCGGGGGGAACACCGGGGAGCTGTTTTTT. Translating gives CATSDAGGGNTGELFF.

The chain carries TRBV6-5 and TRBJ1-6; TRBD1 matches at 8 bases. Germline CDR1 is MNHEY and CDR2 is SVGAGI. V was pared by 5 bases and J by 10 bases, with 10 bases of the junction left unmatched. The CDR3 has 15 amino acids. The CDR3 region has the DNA TGTGCCAGCAGTACCGGACAGGGAAAATACTCACCCCTCCACTTT. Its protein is CASSTGQGKYSPLHF.

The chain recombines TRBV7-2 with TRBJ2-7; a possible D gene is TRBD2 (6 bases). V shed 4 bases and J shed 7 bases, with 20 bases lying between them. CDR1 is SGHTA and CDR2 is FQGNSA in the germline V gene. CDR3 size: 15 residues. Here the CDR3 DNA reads TGTGCCAGCAGCTCCCCCGGGACTCGTCCTACGGAGCAGTACTTC. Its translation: CASSSPGTRPTEQYF. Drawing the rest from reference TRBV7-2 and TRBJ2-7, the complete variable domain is GAGVSQSPSNKVTEKGKDVELRCDPISGHTALYWYRQSLGQGLEFLIYFQGNSAPDKSGLPSDRFSAERTGGSVSTLTIQRTQQEDSAVYLCASSSPGTRPTEQYFGPGTRLTVT.

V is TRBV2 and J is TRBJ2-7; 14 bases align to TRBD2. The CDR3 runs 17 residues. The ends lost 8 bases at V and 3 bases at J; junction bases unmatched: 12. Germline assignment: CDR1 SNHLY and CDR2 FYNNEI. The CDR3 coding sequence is TGTGCCAGCCCGCCTGGACTAGCGGGGGGTAACAGCTACGAGCAGTACTTC. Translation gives CASPPGLAGGNSYEQYF.

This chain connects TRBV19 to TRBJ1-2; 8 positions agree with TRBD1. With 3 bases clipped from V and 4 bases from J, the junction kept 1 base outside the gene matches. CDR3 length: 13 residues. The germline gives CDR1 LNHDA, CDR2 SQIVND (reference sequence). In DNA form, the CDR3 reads TGTGCCAGTAGTATCGACAGGGGCTATGGCTACACCTTC. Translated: CASSIDRGYGYTF.

CDR3 protein: CSASREMTQYF. CDR3 in DNA: TGCAGTGCTAGCCGGGAGATGACCCAGTACTTC. This chain uses TRBV20-1 with TRBJ2-5, with D possibly being TRBD2 (6 bases). The CDR3 runs to 11 residues. Trimming cost V 3 bases and J 7 bases, with 9 bases left between them. Per germline, CDR1 DFQATT and CDR2 SNEGSKA (reference sequence).

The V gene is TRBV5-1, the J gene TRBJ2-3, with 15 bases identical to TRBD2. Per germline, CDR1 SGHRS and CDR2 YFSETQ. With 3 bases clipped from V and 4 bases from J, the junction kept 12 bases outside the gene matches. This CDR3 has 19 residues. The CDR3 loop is CASSSRTSGGAGAADTQYF. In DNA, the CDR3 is TGCGCCAGCAGCTCCCGGACTAGCGGGGGGGCCGGGGCGGCAGATACGCAGTATTTT.

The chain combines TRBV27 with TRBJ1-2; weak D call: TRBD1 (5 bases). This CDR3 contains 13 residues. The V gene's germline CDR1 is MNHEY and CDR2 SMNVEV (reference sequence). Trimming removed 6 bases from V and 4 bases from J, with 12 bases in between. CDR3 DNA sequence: TGTGCCAGCAGCCAACGGGGGGGCTATGGCTACACCTTC. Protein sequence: CASSQRGGYGYTF.

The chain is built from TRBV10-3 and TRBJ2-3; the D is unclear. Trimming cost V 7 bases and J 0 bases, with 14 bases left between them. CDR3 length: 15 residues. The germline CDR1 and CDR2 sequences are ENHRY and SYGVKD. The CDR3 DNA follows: TGTGCCATCACCCTAGGAGAGTCTAGCACAGATACGCAGTATTTT. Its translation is CAITLGESSTDTQYF.

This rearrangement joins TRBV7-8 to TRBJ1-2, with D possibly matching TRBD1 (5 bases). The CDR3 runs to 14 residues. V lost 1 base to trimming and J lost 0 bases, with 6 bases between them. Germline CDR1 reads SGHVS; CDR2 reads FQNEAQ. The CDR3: CASSLGDSNYGYTF. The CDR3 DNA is TGTGCCAGCAGCTTAGGGGACTCTAACTATGGCTACACCTTC.

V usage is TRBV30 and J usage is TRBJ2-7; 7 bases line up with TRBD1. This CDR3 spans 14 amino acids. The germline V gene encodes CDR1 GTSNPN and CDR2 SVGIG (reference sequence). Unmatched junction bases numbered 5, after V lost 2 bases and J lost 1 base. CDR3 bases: TGTGCCTGGAGTCACAGGGGTTATTCCTACGAGCAGTACTTC. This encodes CAWSHRGYSYEQYF.